These 21 T cell receptor beta chains came from one sample sequenced in a study of cytomegalovirus exposure and HLA in healthy donors. PCR was performed using 60 Vbeta and 13 Jbeta primers. Clones were read by immunoSEQ multiplex PCR, and TCRdb kept only the in-frame ones, dropping some. The sample carries tens of thousands of clones, about two thirds recorded once. Source material: PBMCs. These receptors originate from a woman aged 50 to 60 in good health and CMV-seropositive.

This clone was picked up one time. The chain joins TRBV27 to TRBJ2-7; the D gene is possibly TRBD1 (6 bases). Deletions cut 4 bases from V and 3 bases from J, with 10 bases between. Germline V gives CDR1 MNHEY, CDR2 SMNVEV (reference sequence). This CDR3 is 13 amino acids long. The CDR3 DNA is TGTGCCAGCAGTTACAGGGCAGGCTACGAGCAGTACTTC. Amino acid sequence: CASSYRAGYEQYF.

The chain carries TRBV28 and TRBJ2-7; no clear D gene. The CDR3 spans 12 residues. With 10 bases removed from V and 9 bases from J, the gap between germline ends came to 19 bases. Germline assignment: CDR1 MDHEN and CDR2 SYDVKM. This CDR3 is CATTNRQTGQYF. In DNA, the CDR3 is TGTGCCACCACTAATCGGCAAACTGGGCAGTACTTC.

CDR3 in DNA: TGCAGCGCGGTTTCGGGGGGCGCGAACTATGGCTACACCTTC. Translation: CSAVSGGANYGYTF. This chain connects TRBV29-1 to TRBJ1-2; D is possibly TRBD1 (6 bases). V lost 7 bases and J 2 bases, leaving 17 bases between the germline ends. Germline V gene data show CDR1 as SQVTM and CDR2 as ANQGSEA. The CDR3 runs 14 residues. Together with reference TRBV29-1 and TRBJ1-2, the CDR3 gives the full variable domain: SAVISQKPSRDICQRGTSLTIQCQVDSQVTMMFWYRQQPGQSLTLIATANQGSEATYESGFVIDKFPISRPNLTFSTLTVSNMSPEDSSIYLCSAVSGGANYGYTFGSGTRLTVV.

V and J are TRBV11-2 and TRBJ2-7, with D perhaps matching TRBD2 (6 bases). V lost 2 bases and J 2 bases, leaving 22 bases between the germline ends. The germline V gene encodes CDR1 SGHAT and CDR2 FQNNGV. CDR3 length: 18 amino acids. CDR3 coding DNA: TGTGCCAGCAGCTTATGGGGGTCTCGCGGAGCGGGTACCTACGAGCAGTACTTC. Protein product: CASSLWGSRGAGTYEQYF.

CDR3 sequence reads: CASSPQGSANYGYTF. In nucleotides, the CDR3 is TGTGCCAGCAGTCCCCAGGGATCCGCTAACTATGGCTACACCTTC. This chain connects TRBV28 to TRBJ1-2, with D perhaps TRBD1 (5 bases). CDR1 is MDHEN and CDR2 is SYDVKM in the germline V gene. The V end lost 5 bases, the J end lost 0 bases, and 13 bases lay between the germline ends. The CDR3 runs to 15 residues.

This clone was observed a handful of times. The genes are TRBV19 and TRBJ1-1, with TRBD1 identical over 8 bases. Looked up from germline, CDR1 is LNHDA and CDR2 is SQIVND (reference sequence). Losses at the gene ends were 5 bases for V and 0 bases for J; bases not matched to a gene: 5. There are 15 residues in the CDR3. CDR3 loop: CASSPAQGVNTEAFF. In DNA form, the CDR3 reads TGTGCCAGTAGTCCGGCACAGGGGGTGAACACTGAAGCTTTCTTT.

The rearrangement joins TRBV28 to TRBJ1-5; D uncertain. The CDR3 extends over 15 amino acids. Looked up from germline, CDR1 is MDHEN and CDR2 is SYDVKM. V lost 6 bases and J lost 2, with 14 bases in between. The CDR3 loop reads CASSLGSGGNQPQHF. The CDR3 bases are TGTGCCAGCAGCCTAGGATCCGGCGGCAATCAGCCCCAGCATTTT.

This clone was seen a few times. The CDR3 spells CASSPTGAYTDTQYF. The CDR3 DNA sequence: TGTGCCAGCAGTCCGACAGGGGCCTACACAGATACGCAGTATTTT. The chain uses TRBV2 and TRBJ2-3; TRBD1 agrees at 8 bases. CDR3 length: 15 residues. Per germline, CDR1 SNHLY and CDR2 FYNNEI. The J segment lost 2 bases and the V segment lost 5 bases, leaving 6 bases of the junction unmatched.

The chain has TRBV19 and TRBJ1-4; D is possibly TRBD1 (5 bases). Germline CDR1 LNHDA, CDR2 SQIVND (reference sequence). The CDR3 runs 15 residues. V lost 2 bases and J 5 bases, leaving 12 bases between the germline ends. Here the CDR3 DNA reads TGTGCCAGTAGTATAACGGAGACAGTAAATGAAAAACTGTTTTTT. It specifies CASSITETVNEKLFF. Using reference TRBV19 and TRBJ1-4 for the parts outside the CDR3, the full variable domain is DGGITQSPKYLFRKEGQNVTLSCEQNLNHDAMYWYRQDPGQGLRLIYYSQIVNDFQKGDIAEGYSVSREKKESFPLTVTSAQKNPTAFYLCASSITETVNEKLFFGSGTQLSVL.

This sequence joins TRBV29-1 and TRBJ1-2, with TRBD1 as a possible D gene (6 bases). V lost 3 bases and J 5 bases, leaving 13 bases between the germline ends. The V gene's germline CDR1 is SQVTM and CDR2 ANQGSEA. CDR3 length: 13 amino acids. The CDR3 nucleotides are TGCAGCGTTGACCCGGGGACATATTATGGCTACACCTTC. It codes for CSVDPGTYYGYTF.

This clone was picked up a small number of times. V usage is TRBV11-2 and J usage is TRBJ2-3; TRBD2 matches at 9 bases. The length of the CDR3 is 17 residues. Germline values: CDR1 SGHAT, CDR2 FQNNGV. After removal of 4 bases from V and 2 bases from J, the junction contained 10 bases not matched to a gene. CDR3 in DNA: TGTGCCAGCAGCTCCTACTTAGCGGGGGCTTTCACAGATACGCAGTATTTT. It specifies CASSSYLAGAFTDTQYF.

The chain joins TRBV6-5 to TRBJ1-2; 10 nucleotides match TRBD1. The germline CDR1 and CDR2 sequences are MNHEY and SVGAGI. This CDR3 contains 14 residues. V shed 0 bases and J 8 bases; nucleotides not matched to a gene: 3. CDR3 region: CASSYSTGGWGYTF. The CDR3 nucleotides are TGTGCCAGCAGTTACTCGACAGGGGGCTGGGGCTACACCTTC.

The V and J genes are TRBV28 and TRBJ2-5; unclear D gene. CDR3 length equals 13 residues. Germline lookup yields CDR1 MDHEN and CDR2 SYDVKM. V was clipped by 5 bases and J by 3 bases, with 10 bases between them. CDR3 sequence: CASSPPEEETQYF. CDR3 bases: TGTGCCAGCAGTCCCCCAGAAGAAGAGACCCAGTACTTC.

This chain links TRBV5-1 with TRBJ1-4; perhaps TRBD1 as D (5 bases). The V end lost 1 base, the J end lost 8 bases, and 15 bases lay between the germline ends. The CDR3 consists of 15 residues. Looked up from germline, CDR1 is SGHRS and CDR2 is YFSETQ. The CDR3, as DNA: TGCGCCAGCAGCTTGTCCGGCAGGGTGAACGAAAAACTGTTTTTT. Translating gives CASSLSGRVNEKLFF.

The chain couples TRBV11-2 to TRBJ2-7; D is ambiguous. In germline, CDR1 is SGHAT, CDR2 FQNNGV. V was clipped by 5 bases and J by 0 bases, with 2 bases between them. The CDR3 is 11 amino acids. As DNA, the CDR3 is TGTGCCAGCAGCCGCTCCTACGAGCAGTACTTC. It encodes CASSRSYEQYF.

This chain links TRBV30 with TRBJ1-1; D remains ambiguous. The germline CDR1 and CDR2 sequences are GTSNPN and SVGIG (reference sequence). This CDR3 has 11 amino acids. V lost 4 bases and J lost 7, with 10 bases in between. The CDR3 region is CAWTRHHEAFF. In DNA, the CDR3 is TGTGCCTGGACCAGGCACCATGAAGCTTTCTTT.

The chain recombines TRBV11-2 with TRBJ2-5; 10 bases match TRBD2. CDR3 length: 16 residues. Germline-derived CDR1 and CDR2 are SGHAT and FQNNGV. V was clipped by 4 bases and J by 4 bases; unmatched bases: 9. CDR3 bases: TGTGCCAGCAGCTCACAAAGCGGGGGGGCTATAGAGACCCAGTACTTC. It translates to CASSSQSGGAIETQYF.

The rearrangement joins TRBV14 to TRBJ1-2; D uncertain. Germline V gene lookup returns CDR1 SGHDN and CDR2 FVKESK. Trimming left V 4 bases short and J 7 bases short, with 16 bases between. The length of the CDR3 is 14 residues. The DNA for the CDR3 is TGTGCCAGCAGCCCTTCTTTGGAGGTTTCTGGCTACACCTTC. It codes for CASSPSLEVSGYTF.

The chain employs TRBV5-1 and TRBJ1-2; 8 positions agree with TRBD1. Germline V gene data show CDR1 as SGHRS and CDR2 as YFSETQ. V shed 3 bases and J 6 bases; nucleotides not matched to a gene: 16. The CDR3 runs 17 residues. The chain's CDR3 is CASSSIKSGGQGDGYTF. In DNA form, the CDR3 reads TGCGCCAGCAGCTCGATCAAGTCGGGAGGACAGGGAGATGGCTACACCTTC.

This chain uses TRBV6-5 with TRBJ1-1, with 9 bases aligning to TRBD1. V shed 10 bases, J shed 4 bases, and the junction held 13 bases outside the gene matches. This CDR3 spans 15 amino acids. Looked up from germline, CDR1 is MNHEY and CDR2 is SVGAGI. CDR3 amino acids: CATKEQGAIGTEAFF. CDR3 DNA sequence: TGTGCCACCAAAGAACAGGGGGCGATAGGCACTGAAGCTTTCTTT.

This clone was detected many times. This chain connects TRBV10-3 to TRBJ2-5, with 11 bases fitting TRBD1. This CDR3 region has 15 residues. From germline, CDR1 is ENHRY and CDR2 SYGVKD. V shed 10 bases, J shed 3 bases, and the junction held 10 bases outside the gene matches. The CDR3 DNA sequence: TGTGCCAGCAAACGAGGGACAGGGGGAGAAGAGACCCAGTACTTC. Encoded protein: CASKRGTGGEETQYF.